The 20 T cell receptor beta chains listed next were all sequenced from one sample in a study of blood T cell repertoires in COVID-19. Sequenced by immunoSEQ multiplex PCR; TCRdb stores in-frame clones only, minus some. The sample yields around 120,000 clones, 70% to 80% seen once. Sequencing input: peripheral blood. The receptors derive from a man between 65 and 85 years old with acute or convalescent COVID-19.

In its sample, this clone was seen once. The chain uses TRBV27 and TRBJ2-5; unclear D gene. The germline V and J ends were trimmed by 8 bases and 4 bases, with 8 bases remaining between them. There are 11 residues in the CDR3. Germline CDR1 and CDR2: MNHEY and SMNVEV (reference sequence). The CDR3 loop is CASATGETQYF. CDR3 nucleotide sequence: TGTGCCAGCGCGACGGGAGAGACCCAGTACTTC.

This chain uses TRBV4-2 with TRBJ2-2, with 8 bases identical to TRBD2. The CDR3 is made up of 17 amino acids. Germline-derived CDR1 and CDR2 are LGHNA and YNFKEQ. J was trimmed by 6 bases and V by 0 bases; bases with no gene match: 9. The CDR3 spells CASSQEGRGGRAGELFF. Here the CDR3 DNA reads TGTGCCAGCAGCCAAGAGGGACGGGGGGGCCGCGCCGGGGAGCTGTTTTTT.

The rearrangement links TRBV12-3 or TRBV12-4 to TRBJ2-7; 9 nucleotides agree with TRBD1. This CDR3 contains 13 residues. The V segment lost 6 bases and the J segment 5 bases; nucleotides outside the gene matches: 5. The CDR3 DNA is TGTGCCAGCAGATCGACAGGGGGGAACGAGCAGTACTTC. Encoded protein: CASRSTGGNEQYF.

The chain couples TRBV15 to TRBJ2-5; no clear D. The germline V gene has CDR1 LNHNV and CDR2 YYDKDF (reference sequence). This CDR3 is 16 amino acids long. Trimming removed 3 bases from V and 5 bases from J, with 19 bases in between. CDR3 residues: CATSSDLSALWETQYF. The CDR3 DNA follows: TGTGCCACCAGCAGCGACTTAAGTGCCCTGTGGGAGACCCAGTACTTC. Full variable domain (missing parts from reference TRBV15 and TRBJ2-5): DAMVIQNPRYQVTQFGKPVTLSCSQTLNHNVMYWYQQKSSQAPKLLFHYYDKDFNNEADTPDNFQSRRPNTSFCFLDIRSPGLGDTAMYLCATSSDLSALWETQYFGPGTRLLVL.

This chain connects TRBV29-1 to TRBJ2-7, with TRBD2 matching over 8 bases. Unmatched junction bases numbered 7, after V lost 4 bases and J lost 5 bases. In germline, CDR1 is SQVTM, CDR2 ANQGSEA. The length of the CDR3 is 13 residues. The CDR3: CSVGSGRVDEQYF. The CDR3 bases are TGCAGCGTTGGAAGCGGGAGAGTCGACGAGCAGTACTTC.

The chain couples TRBV28 to TRBJ1-5; a possible D gene is TRBD1 (5 bases). This CDR3 is built from 15 residues. V was clipped by 2 bases and J by 3 bases, with 11 bases between them. Germline V lookup: CDR1 MDHEN, CDR2 SYDVKM. DNA for the CDR3: TGTGCCAGCAGTTTAGGAGGGGCGGACAATCAGCCCCAGCATTTT. Translating gives CASSLGGADNQPQHF. Based on the CDR3 plus reference TRBV28 and TRBJ1-5, the full variable domain is DVKVTQSSRYLVKRTGEKVFLECVQDMDHENMFWYRQDPGLGLRLIYFSYDVKMKEKGDIPEGYSVSREKKERFSLILESASTNQTSMYLCASSLGGADNQPQHFGDGTRLSIL.

The J gene is TRBJ2-7, the V gene TRBV28, with a possible D match to TRBD2 (5 bases). The CDR3 spans 14 residues. Germline V gives CDR1 MDHEN, CDR2 SYDVKM. The V end lost 8 bases, the J end lost 3 bases, and 17 bases lay between the germline ends. The CDR3 DNA reads TGTGCCAGCGAAGGATTTGAGGGTAGCTACGAGCAGTACTTC. Its translation: CASEGFEGSYEQYF.

This clone was picked up a small number of times. The chain uses TRBV28 and TRBJ1-5; D is uncertain. Trimming took off 8 bases at V and 6 bases at J, with 11 bases between the two ends. The CDR3 totals 12 residues. Germline values: CDR1 MDHEN, CDR2 SYDVKM. The CDR3 spells CASSRGIQPQHF. As DNA, the CDR3 is TGTGCCAGCTCTCGAGGGATTCAGCCCCAGCATTTT.

The CDR3 DNA is TGTGCCAGCAGCTTAGGGCTAGCAAGGAACTACGAGCAGTACTTC. This encodes CASSLGLARNYEQYF. The J gene is TRBJ2-7, the V gene TRBV7-2, with a tentative D call TRBD2 (5 bases). The CDR3 extends over 15 amino acids. The ends were cut back, 1 base at V and 3 bases at J, with 13 bases in the middle. Germline V gene lookup returns CDR1 SGHTA and CDR2 FQGNSA.

The chain combines TRBV11-2 with TRBJ2-1; 9 bases match TRBD2. CDR3 size: 15 residues. Germline V gene data show CDR1 as SGHAT and CDR2 as FQNNGV. V dropped 1 base and J dropped 6; count of bases not matched to a gene: 4. CDR3 DNA sequence: TGTGCCAGCAGCTTAGGGGGACTAGCACGCAATGAGCAGTTCTTC. It yields the protein CASSLGGLARNEQFF.

This clone has just a few counts. The chain couples TRBV7-2 to TRBJ1-1, with 7 bases matching TRBD1. CDR1 is SGHTA and CDR2 is FQGNSA in the germline V gene. The CDR3 totals 15 residues. The J segment lost 4 bases and the V segment lost 6 bases, leaving 11 bases of the junction unmatched. The CDR3 region is CASRSNTGVGTEAFF. CDR3 bases: TGTGCCAGCAGGTCTAACACAGGGGTGGGCACTGAAGCTTTCTTT.

The chain uses TRBV7-9 and TRBJ2-5, with 8 bases lining up with TRBD1. The V gene's germline CDR1 is SEHNR and CDR2 FQNEAQ (reference sequence). With V trimmed by 3 bases and J by 5 bases, 8 bases remained unmatched. The CDR3 extends over 15 amino acids. This CDR3 reads CASSLTGDYGETQYF. The CDR3 DNA follows: TGTGCCAGCAGCTTGACAGGGGATTACGGGGAGACCCAGTACTTC.

The V and J genes are TRBV28 and TRBJ2-5, with TRBD1 matching over 8 bases. This CDR3 is 15 amino acids long. The V gene end was trimmed by 8 bases and the J gene end by 0 bases; junction bases not matched to a gene: 8. Per germline, CDR1 MDHEN and CDR2 SYDVKM. The CDR3 DNA reads TGTGCCAGCGGGGGACTGACAGGGGACCAAGAGACCCAGTACTTC. The encoded protein is CASGGLTGDQETQYF.

The chain recombines TRBV4-2 with TRBJ2-7; D unclear. CDR1 and CDR2 from the germline V gene are LGHNA and YNFKEQ. Trimming took 0 bases from V and 2 from J, leaving 14 bases between them. The CDR3 runs 16 residues. CDR3 DNA sequence: TGTGCCAGCAGCCAAGATCCCCAGGTATTGGCCTACGAGCAGTACTTC. The encoded protein is CASSQDPQVLAYEQYF.

The V and J genes are TRBV5-1 and TRBJ1-6, with a weak D call TRBD1 (6 bases). The CDR3 loop spans 14 amino acids. Germline V gives CDR1 SGHRS, CDR2 YFSETQ. Trimming removed 4 bases at V and 3 bases at J, with 8 bases between. Written as DNA, the CDR3 is TGCGCCAGCAGCGAAGGGGGCTATAATTCACCCCTCCACTTT. It is translated as CASSEGGYNSPLHF. Full variable domain (missing parts from reference TRBV5-1 and TRBJ1-6): KAGVTQTPRYLIKTRGQQVTLSCSPISGHRSVSWYQQTPGQGLQFLFEYFSETQRNKGNFPGRFSGRQFSNSRSEMNVSTLELGDSALYLCASSEGGYNSPLHFGNGTRLTVT.

The chain recombines TRBV5-6 with TRBJ1-1; D remains ambiguous. CDR3 length: 12 residues. Germline CDR1 and CDR2: SGHDT and YYEEEE. V was pared by 7 bases and J by 4 bases, with 11 bases between. This CDR3 reads CASSPSGTEAFF. The CDR3 DNA is TGTGCCAGCTCCCCCTCGGGCACTGAAGCTTTCTTT.

This clone was found a few times. The chain links TRBV14 to TRBJ1-1, with a possible D match to TRBD1 (5 bases). Trimming removed 4 bases from V and 6 bases from J, with 15 bases in between. Germline V lookup: CDR1 SGHDN, CDR2 FVKESK. This CDR3 is built from 14 residues. The CDR3 DNA is TGTGCCAGCAGCCCCGGGGAGGGGTGGCCTGAAGCTTTCTTT. Protein product: CASSPGEGWPEAFF.

The chain recombines TRBV4-2 with TRBJ1-6, with D unresolved. The CDR3 consists of 17 residues. Per germline, CDR1 LGHNA and CDR2 YNFKEQ. V lost 1 base and J 9 bases, leaving 19 bases between the germline ends. CDR3 sequence: CASSQVGKGGEISPLHF. For the CDR3, the DNA is TGTGCCAGCAGCCAAGTGGGAAAGGGCGGGGAAATTTCACCCCTCCACTTT.

The chain couples TRBV18 to TRBJ1-6; 7 nucleotides align to TRBD1. The CDR3 length is 15 residues. Germline CDR1 is KGHSH and CDR2 is LQKENI. After removal of 5 bases from V and 8 bases from J, the junction contained 9 bases not matched to a gene. CDR3 in amino acids: CASSSRQGNDSPLHF. The DNA of the CDR3 is TGTGCCAGCTCAAGCCGACAGGGTAACGATTCACCCCTCCACTTT.

The J gene is TRBJ2-5, the V gene TRBV5-6; the D gene is possibly TRBD1 (6 bases). Between the trimmed V and J ends, which lost 1 base and 3 bases, there was a span of 10 bases. The CDR3 sequence is 14 residues long. The germline V gene has CDR1 SGHDT and CDR2 YYEEEE. CDR3 sequence: CASSLRGWEETQYF. CDR3 bases: TGTGCCAGCAGCTTGAGGGGGTGGGAAGAGACCCAGTACTTC.